These 27 T cell receptor beta chains came from one sample sequenced in a study of blood T cell repertoires in COVID-19. Generated by immunoSEQ multiplex PCR, the TCRdb table keeps only in-frame clones and is missing some. The table includes about 150,000 clones, 65% to 85% detected once. The sample taken for sequencing was peripheral blood. The receptor set was obtained from a woman older than 75 with acute or convalescent COVID-19.

Points on this clone: An end of the junction does not agree with germline; a read error may underlie this. The rearrangement joins TRBV7-7 to TRBJ2-7; 8 bases are shared with TRBD1. This CDR3 is 15 amino acids long. Germline CDR1 SSHAT, CDR2 FNYEAQ (reference sequence). The CDR3 DNA sequence: TGTGCTAGCAGCCCCGGACAGGGCACTTACTACGAGCAGTACTTC. The encoded protein is CASSPGQGTYYEQYF.

This clone occurred once. The rearrangement joins TRBV2 to TRBJ1-5; the D is unclear. CDR3 length equals 14 residues. From germline, CDR1 is SNHLY and CDR2 FYNNEI. The V end was cut by 2 bases, the J end by 5 bases, with 10 bases between. The CDR3 here is CASSEIGSDQPQHF. CDR3 coding DNA: TGTGCCAGCAGTGAAATAGGGAGCGATCAGCCCCAGCATTTT. The full variable domain, in which reference TRBV2 and TRBJ1-5 provide the parts outside the CDR3, is EPEVTQTPSHQVTQMGQEVILRCVPISNHLYFYWYRQILGQKVEFLVSFYNNEISEKSEIFDDQFSVERPDGSNFTLKIRSTKLEDSAMYFCASSEIGSDQPQHFGDGTRLSIL.

The chain employs TRBV18 and TRBJ2-3; 8 bases are shared with TRBD2. The germline V gene has CDR1 KGHSH and CDR2 LQKENI. The CDR3 has 14 amino acids. V gave up 10 bases and J gave up 1 base; unmatched junction bases: 7. CDR3 coding DNA: TGTGCCACCAAGACTAGCGATGGCACAGATACGCAGTATTTT. Translation: CATKTSDGTDTQYF.

This clone appeared many times. The chain carries TRBV19 and TRBJ1-3, with a weak D call TRBD1 (5 bases). CDR3 length: 15 amino acids. V gave up 5 bases and J gave up 2 bases, with 13 bases separating them. Germline V gene sequence: CDR1 LNHDA, CDR2 SQIVND (reference sequence). The DNA of the CDR3 is TGTGCCAGTAGTCGCCCGGGGGGAGCTGGAAACACCATATATTTT. This gives the protein CASSRPGGAGNTIYF.

V and J are TRBV27 and TRBJ1-2; 8 bases are a match to TRBD1. V lost 2 bases and J lost 8; bases outside the gene matches: 16. This CDR3 has 17 residues. Germline CDR1 MNHEY, CDR2 SMNVEV (reference sequence). The CDR3 coding sequence is TGTGCCAGCAGTTTAGGACAGGGAGGCATGAGGGGTAAAGGCTACACCTTC. Translation: CASSLGQGGMRGKGYTF.

V and J are TRBV9 and TRBJ2-7, with TRBD1 matching over 10 bases. The germline CDR1 and CDR2 sequences are SGDLS and YYNGEE. Trimming at V came to 0 bases and at J to 6 bases, leaving 6 bases not matched to a gene. The CDR3 has 15 residues. The CDR3 spells CASSVGDRGRVEQYF. The CDR3 DNA follows: TGTGCCAGCAGCGTAGGTGACAGGGGGCGGGTCGAGCAGTACTTC.

This clone was recorded at least ten times. The rearrangement links TRBV2 to TRBJ1-2; the match to TRBD1 covers 10 bases. CDR3 size: 14 residues. Germline V gene data show CDR1 as SNHLY and CDR2 as FYNNEI. The V and J ends lost 6 bases and 2 bases, in that order; junction bases with no gene match: 3. For the CDR3, the DNA is TGTGCCAGCAGGCAGGGACAGGGGAACTATGGCTACACCTTC. Translation gives CASRQGQGNYGYTF.

The chain carries TRBV6-5 and TRBJ2-7, with 10 bases lining up with TRBD2. The germline V gene has CDR1 MNHEY and CDR2 SVGAGI. Trimming took 6 bases from V and 3 from J; bases not matched to a gene: 5. CDR3 length: 14 residues. This CDR3 reads CASRQRGGGYEQYF. The CDR3, as DNA: TGTGCCAGCAGACAGCGGGGGGGCGGCTACGAGCAGTACTTC.

The genes are TRBV7-9 and TRBJ1-1; 8 positions match TRBD1. CDR3 length equals 14 residues. Trimming removed 5 bases from V and 7 bases from J; junction bases left unmatched: 9. The germline gives CDR1 SEHNR, CDR2 FQNEAQ (reference sequence). The CDR3 DNA reads TGTGCCAGCAGCCCCTGGACAGGGTTAGTTGAAGCTTTCTTT. Protein sequence: CASSPWTGLVEAFF.

A few counts support this clone. The rearrangement uses TRBV6-5 and TRBJ1-5; D might be TRBD1 (5 bases). V was cut by 5 bases and J by 4 bases, with 15 bases left in between. Germline lookup yields CDR1 MNHEY and CDR2 SVGAGI. The CDR3 covers 15 residues. CDR3 nucleotides: TGTGCCAGCAGTCAGGCTGGCGGGGGGAATCAGCCCCAGCATTTT. It yields the protein CASSQAGGGNQPQHF.

The gene calls are TRBV29-1 and TRBJ2-2, with 13 bases matching TRBD2. J lost 5 bases, V lost 5 bases, and 5 bases had no gene match. CDR1 and CDR2 from the germline V gene are SQVTM and ANQGSEA. The CDR3 length is 15 residues. The CDR3 region has the DNA TGCAGCGTTCAACTAGCGGGAGGGTCTACCGGGGAGCTGTTTTTT. Translation gives CSVQLAGGSTGELFF.

The chain employs TRBV3-1 (or the pseudogene TRBV3-2) and TRBJ1-2; 9 positions match TRBD1. The CDR3 contains 15 residues. V shed 4 bases and J 8 bases; nucleotides not matched to a gene: 11. CDR1 and CDR2 (germline): LGHDT, YNNKEL (reference sequence). The CDR3 nucleotides are TGTGCCAGCAGCCGCCTGGACAGGGGAGGACAGGGCTACACCTTC. This encodes CASSRLDRGGQGYTF.

This clone was seen a handful of times. The chain couples TRBV6-5 to TRBJ1-6; D perhaps matches TRBD1 (5 bases). The CDR3 contains 15 residues. CDR1 is MNHEY, CDR2 SVGAGI, per germline. Trimming removed 0 bases from V and 7 bases from J, with 10 bases in between. As DNA, the CDR3 is TGTGCCAGCAGTTACTCGGCAGGGTGGAATTCACCCCTCCACTTT. This translates into CASSYSAGWNSPLHF.

The chain employs TRBV7-6 and TRBJ1-3; 7 bases match TRBD1. The CDR3 has 15 residues. The J segment lost 4 bases and the V segment lost 5 bases, leaving 8 bases of the junction unmatched. Germline V lookup: CDR1 SGHVS, CDR2 FNYEAQ. The CDR3 is CASSARAGGGNTIYF. For the CDR3, the DNA is TGTGCCAGCAGCGCCAGGGCAGGGGGAGGAAACACCATATATTTT.

In this sample, this clone turned up once. The chain recombines TRBV19 with TRBJ1-2; a possible D gene is TRBD1 (6 bases). This CDR3 comprises 15 residues. Trimming pared 2 bases from V and 1 base from J, leaving 11 bases between. CDR1 and CDR2 (germline): LNHDA, SQIVND (reference sequence). Written as DNA, the CDR3 is TGTGCCAGTAGTATATCGCAGGGGAGTAACTATGGCTACACCTTC. This encodes CASSISQGSNYGYTF. Together with reference TRBV19 and TRBJ1-2, the CDR3 gives the full variable domain: DGGITQSPKYLFRKEGQNVTLSCEQNLNHDAMYWYRQDPGQGLRLIYYSQIVNDFQKGDIAEGYSVSREKKESFPLTVTSAQKNPTAFYLCASSISQGSNYGYTFGSGTRLTVV.

The chain recombines TRBV6-5 with TRBJ1-2; no definite D call. Trimming left V 5 bases short and J 8 bases short, with 12 bases between. Germline CDR1 is MNHEY and CDR2 is SVGAGI. CDR3 length: 12 residues. The DNA for the CDR3 is TGTGCCAGCAGTAGATCCGGGTTAGGCTACACCTTC. This encodes CASSRSGLGYTF.

The V and J genes are TRBV12-3 or TRBV12-4 and TRBJ1-5, with 8 bases that match TRBD1. The CDR3 is made up of 13 amino acids. V lost 7 bases, J lost 5 bases, and 4 bases stayed unmatched. CDR3 protein: CASNQGAHQPQHF. CDR3 coding DNA: TGTGCCAGCAACCAGGGGGCGCATCAGCCCCAGCATTTT.

This clone occurred a few times. The rearrangement joins TRBV7-2 to TRBJ1-6, with 12 bases identical to TRBD1. The germline CDR1 and CDR2 sequences are SGHTA and FQGNSA. The CDR3 contains 16 residues. V was pared by 0 bases and J by 10 bases, with 4 bases of the junction left unmatched. CDR3 sequence reads: CASSLASGTGGSPLHF. CDR3 DNA: TGTGCCAGCAGCTTAGCTTCCGGGACAGGGGGCTCACCCCTCCACTTT.

The chain recombines TRBV7-9 with TRBJ2-5, with 7 bases lining up with TRBD1. Unmatched junction bases numbered 9, after V lost 8 bases and J lost 0 bases. The CDR3 totals 15 residues. Germline V CDR1 and CDR2: SEHNR, FQNEAQ (reference sequence). CDR3 amino acids: CASLPGGGHQETQYF. The CDR3 nucleotides are TGTGCCAGCTTACCAGGGGGTGGCCACCAAGAGACCCAGTACTTC.

This sequence joins TRBV11-2 and TRBJ2-1, with D perhaps TRBD1 (6 bases). Per the germline V gene, CDR1 is SGHAT and CDR2 is FQNNGV. The V end lost 5 bases, the J end lost 4 bases, and 12 bases lay between the germline ends. The CDR3 extends over 14 amino acids. CDR3 sequence reads: CASSPTGMYNEQFF. The CDR3 bases are TGTGCCAGCAGCCCCACAGGGATGTACAATGAGCAGTTCTTC.

The rearrangement joins TRBV5-6 to TRBJ2-7; no reliable D call. This CDR3 comprises 14 residues. Germline CDR1 and CDR2: SGHDT and YYEEEE. V lost 2 bases, J lost 4 bases, and 13 bases lay in between. The CDR3 DNA is TGTGCCAGCAGCTTAGGTCTAGTCGGGTACGAGCAGTACTTC. This sequence encodes CASSLGLVGYEQYF.

The chain carries TRBV5-1 and TRBJ2-1; TRBD2 matches at 10 bases. Germline V gene data show CDR1 as SGHRS and CDR2 as YFSETQ. The length of the CDR3 is 15 residues. The J segment lost 6 bases and the V segment lost 2 bases, leaving 5 bases of the junction unmatched. The CDR3 region is CASSLGLAGANEQFF. CDR3 bases: TGCGCCAGCAGCTTAGGGCTAGCGGGAGCCAATGAGCAGTTCTTC.

CDR3 sequence reads: CASRPQTDLNTEAFF. The CDR3, as DNA: TGCGCCAGCAGGCCACAGACGGACTTGAACACTGAAGCTTTCTTT. The gene calls are TRBV5-1 and TRBJ1-1; D not resolved. The CDR3 sequence is 15 residues long. In germline, CDR1 is SGHRS, CDR2 YFSETQ. Deletions cut 5 bases from V and 0 bases from J, with 14 bases between.

The chain couples TRBV28 to TRBJ1-5, with D maybe TRBD1 (6 bases). Germline V lookup: CDR1 MDHEN, CDR2 SYDVKM. Trimming cost V 7 bases and J 7 bases, with 14 bases left between them. The CDR3 is made up of 13 amino acids. The CDR3 region has the DNA TGTGCCAGCACCTTACAGGGTGAACAGCCCCAGCATTTT. This gives the protein CASTLQGEQPQHF.

This clone was seen only a few times. This sequence joins TRBV3-1 (or the pseudogene TRBV3-2) and TRBJ1-2, with D possibly being TRBD1 (5 bases). The V end was cut by 7 bases, the J end by 2 bases, with 14 bases between. Germline values: CDR1 LGHDT, CDR2 YNNKEL (reference sequence). The CDR3 has 14 residues. Here the CDR3 reads CASTSLGGNYGYTF. DNA of the CDR3: TGTGCCAGCACCTCACTGGGGGGGAACTATGGCTACACCTTC.

The gene calls are TRBV5-1 and TRBJ2-1, with D perhaps TRBD2 (6 bases). Germline V lookup: CDR1 SGHRS, CDR2 YFSETQ. The CDR3 consists of 15 residues. V was clipped by 4 bases and J by 2 bases, with 13 bases between them. Here the CDR3 reads CASSSTGLPYNEQFF. CDR3 sequence (DNA): TGCGCCAGCAGCAGCACGGGACTCCCCTACAATGAGCAGTTCTTC.

This chain uses TRBV15 with TRBJ1-5; 10 nucleotides align to TRBD1. Germline values: CDR1 LNHNV, CDR2 YYDKDF (reference sequence). The CDR3 has 16 amino acids. V gave up 5 bases and J gave up 3 bases; unmatched junction bases: 7. The CDR3 sequence: CATSGRDRGPNQPQHF. The CDR3, as DNA: TGTGCCACCAGCGGCCGGGACAGGGGTCCCAATCAGCCCCAGCATTTT.